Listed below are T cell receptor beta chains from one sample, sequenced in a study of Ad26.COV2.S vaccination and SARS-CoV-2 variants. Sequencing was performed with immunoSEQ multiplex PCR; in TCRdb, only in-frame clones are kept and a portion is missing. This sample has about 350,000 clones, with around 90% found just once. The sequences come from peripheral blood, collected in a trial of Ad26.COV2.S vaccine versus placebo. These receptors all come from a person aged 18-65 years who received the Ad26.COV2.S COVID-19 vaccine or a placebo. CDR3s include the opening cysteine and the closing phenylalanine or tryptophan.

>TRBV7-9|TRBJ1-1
CASSLADRPEAFF
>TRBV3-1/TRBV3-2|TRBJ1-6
CASGRTGGNSPFHF
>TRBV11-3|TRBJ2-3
CASSLGGRGTDTQYF
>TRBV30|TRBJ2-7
CAWSYPTGPLSYEQYF
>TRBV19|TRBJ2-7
CASTTSRGPYEQYF
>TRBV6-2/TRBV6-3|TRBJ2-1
CASSYLSGSSGGARNNEQFF
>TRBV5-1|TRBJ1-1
CASSPTALTEAFF
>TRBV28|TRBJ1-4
CASSPRQAPNEKLFF
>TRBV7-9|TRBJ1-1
CASSSTGFENTEAFF
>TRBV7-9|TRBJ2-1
CASSSPGQASSYNEQFF
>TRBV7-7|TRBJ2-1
CASSPRTSGGAAAQFF
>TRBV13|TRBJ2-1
CASSLEPGPHNEQFF
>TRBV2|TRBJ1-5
CASRASNAPQPQHF
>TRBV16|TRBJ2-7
CASSQSGTGLNEQYF
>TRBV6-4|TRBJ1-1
CASSGGDLYTEAFF
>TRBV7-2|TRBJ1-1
CASSLPRDRAGNTEAFF
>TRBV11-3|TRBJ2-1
CASSRGQGRCNEQFF
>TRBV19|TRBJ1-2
CASERVDGDGYTF
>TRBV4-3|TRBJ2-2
CASSQTWGPTGELFF
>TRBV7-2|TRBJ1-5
CASSLGYQPQHF
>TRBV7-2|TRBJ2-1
CASSLTPSYNEQFF
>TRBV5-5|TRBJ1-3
CASSSFRVYSGNTIYF
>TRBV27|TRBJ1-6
CASRWDTNNNSPLHF
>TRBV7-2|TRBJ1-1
CASSEWDRGIAFF
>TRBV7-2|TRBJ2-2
CASSLIVGQSNTGELFF
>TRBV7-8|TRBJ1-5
CASSLASWEQPQHF
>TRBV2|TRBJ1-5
CASRARVGNQPQHF
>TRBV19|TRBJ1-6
CASSTRHSSYNSPLHF
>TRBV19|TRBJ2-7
CASTPGGAEQYF
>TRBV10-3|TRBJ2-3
CAISDLAGESTDTQYF
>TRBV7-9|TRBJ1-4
CASSLSNEKLFF